The sequence of this T cell receptor (beta chain) was determined in a study of T-cell memory formation after mild COVID-19. Study at large: Most TCR clusters belonged to a single donor.

Each CDR3 protein gets one entry after TCRdb re-called the 5' RACE reads with MiXCR. The sample has 150,000 to 200,000 distinct CDR3 sequences, roughly 23% seen once. The length of the CDR3 is 16 residues. The V end lost 5 bases, the J end lost 0 bases, and 17 bases lay between the germline ends. In germline, CDR1 is SEHNR, CDR2 FQNEAQ (reference sequence). This clonotype appeared a few times. Its antigen is undetermined. Study conclusions and caveats: Among CD4+ contracting clones, most were CM and EM, and CD8+ ones EMRA.

The receptor was isolated from an adult woman who had mild COVID-19 (a few samples of this study predate the infection). Cell type and time point are not known. The rearrangement joins TRBV7-9 to TRBJ2-7; D tentatively reads TRBD1 or TRBD2 (6 bases each). Sequenced input: PBMCs or a T cell subset sorted from them (not recorded which). CDR3 DNA: TGTGCCAGCAGCCATGGGGGCGGGGACGTCTCCTACGAGCAGTACTTC. It codes for CASSHGGGDVSYEQYF.